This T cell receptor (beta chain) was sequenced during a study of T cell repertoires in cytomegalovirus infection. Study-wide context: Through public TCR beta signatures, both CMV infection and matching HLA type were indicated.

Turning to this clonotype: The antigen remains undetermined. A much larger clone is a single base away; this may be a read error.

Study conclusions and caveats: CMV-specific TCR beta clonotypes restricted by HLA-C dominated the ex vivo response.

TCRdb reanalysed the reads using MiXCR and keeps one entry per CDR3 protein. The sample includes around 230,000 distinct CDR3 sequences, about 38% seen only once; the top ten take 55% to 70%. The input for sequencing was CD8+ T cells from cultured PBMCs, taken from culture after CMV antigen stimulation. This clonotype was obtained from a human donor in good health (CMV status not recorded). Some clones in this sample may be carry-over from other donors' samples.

The CDR3 loop reads CASSLVGRGLENTGVLFF. The CDR3 DNA reads as TGTGCCAGCAGCTTAGTCGGCAGGGGGCTAGAGAACACCGGGGTGCTGTTTTTT. This rearrangement joins TRBV7-2 to TRBJ2-2; 8 bases match TRBD1. The CDR3 length is 18 residues. Germline CDR1 SGHTA, CDR2 FQGNSA.